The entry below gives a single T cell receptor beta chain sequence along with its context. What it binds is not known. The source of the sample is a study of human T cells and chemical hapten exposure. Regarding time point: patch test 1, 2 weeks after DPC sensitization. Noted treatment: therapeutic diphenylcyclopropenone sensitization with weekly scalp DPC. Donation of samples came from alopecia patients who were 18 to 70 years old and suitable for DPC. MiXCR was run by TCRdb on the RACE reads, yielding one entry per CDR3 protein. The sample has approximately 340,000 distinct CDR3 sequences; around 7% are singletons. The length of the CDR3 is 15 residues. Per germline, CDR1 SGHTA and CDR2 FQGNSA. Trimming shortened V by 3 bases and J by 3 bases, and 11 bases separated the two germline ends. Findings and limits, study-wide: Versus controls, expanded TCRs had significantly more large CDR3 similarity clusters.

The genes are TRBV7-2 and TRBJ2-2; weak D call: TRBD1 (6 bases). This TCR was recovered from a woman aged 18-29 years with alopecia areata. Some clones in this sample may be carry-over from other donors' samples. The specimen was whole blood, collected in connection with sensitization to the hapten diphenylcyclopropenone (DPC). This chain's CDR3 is CASSLGTSHTGELFF. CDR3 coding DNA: TGTGCCAGCAGCTTGGGGACATCTCACACCGGGGAGCTGTTTTTT. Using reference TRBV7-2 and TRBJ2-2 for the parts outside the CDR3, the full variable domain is GAGVSQSPSNKVTEKGKDVELRCDPISGHTALYWYRQSLGQGLEFLIYFQGNSAPDKSGLPSDRFSAERTGGSVSTLTIQRTQQEDSAVYLCASSLGTSHTGELFFGEGSRLTVL.